The 7 T cell receptor beta chains listed next were all sequenced from one sample in a study of Tregs in tolerant kidney transplant recipients. Assay: immunoSEQ multiplex PCR; the TCRdb copy retains only in-frame clones and omits some. The repertoire includes about 240,000 clones, 65% to 85% of them detected once, and about 0.64% sits in the top ten. The sequencing input was CD4+ T cells from blood. All receptors come from a human donor in good health.

The chain carries TRBV5-1 and TRBJ1-5, with D perhaps TRBD1 (5 bases). The germline V and J ends were trimmed by 0 bases and 7 bases, with 11 bases remaining between them. Germline assignment: CDR1 SGHRS and CDR2 YFSETQ. The CDR3 length is 14 residues. The CDR3 DNA reads TGCGCCAGCAGCTTGGTCGGGCAGGGCCAGCCCCAGCATTTT. It translates to CASSLVGQGQPQHF.

The chain employs TRBV7-3 and TRBJ2-1; 9 bases match TRBD2. From germline, CDR1 is SGHTA and CDR2 FQGTGA. J was trimmed by 1 base and V by 1 base; bases with no gene match: 2. The CDR3 is 16 amino acids. CDR3 loop: CASSLISGGSYNEQFF. CDR3 DNA: TGTGCCAGCAGCTTAATTAGCGGGGGATCCTACAATGAGCAGTTCTTC.

In regard to this clone: A read error may produce the germline difference seen at one junction end. The chain links TRBV7-7 to TRBJ2-3; 11 nucleotides line up with TRBD2. The germline V gene encodes CDR1 SSHAT and CDR2 FNYEAQ (reference sequence). The CDR3 is made up of 16 amino acids. CDR3 protein: CASSPVSGGATDTQYF. For the CDR3, the DNA is TGTGCTAGCAGCCCCGTTAGCGGGGGGGCCACAGATACGCAGTATTTT.

The chain uses TRBV7-3 and TRBJ1-1; D is perhaps TRBD1 (5 bases). V shed 4 bases and J shed 2 bases, with 14 bases lying between them. Germline values: CDR1 SGHTA, CDR2 FQGTGA. This CDR3 has 15 residues. CDR3 DNA sequence: TGTGCCAGCAGCTCCACCCCCCAGGGTAACACTGAAGCTTTCTTT. The encoded protein is CASSSTPQGNTEAFF.

This chain connects TRBV27 to TRBJ1-5; tentative D call: TRBD1 (5 bases). The CDR3 has 17 amino acids. The germline V gene has CDR1 MNHEY and CDR2 SMNVEV (reference sequence). The V end lost 1 base, the J end lost 4 bases, and 17 bases lay between the germline ends. The DNA of the CDR3 is TGTGCCAGCAGTTTATTTGCAGGGCCTGAGGAAAATCAGCCCCAGCATTTT. It encodes CASSLFAGPEENQPQHF.

This clone was detected once. The rearrangement uses TRBV14 and TRBJ1-1; D not certain. The CDR3 is 13 residues long. Germline lookup yields CDR1 SGHDN and CDR2 FVKESK. With 4 bases removed from V and 0 bases from J, the gap between germline ends came to 6 bases. The chain's CDR3 is CASSPGMNTEAFF. As DNA, the CDR3 is TGTGCCAGCAGCCCCGGTATGAACACTGAAGCTTTCTTT.

J is TRBJ2-2 and V is TRBV19, with D perhaps TRBD1 (5 bases). This CDR3 region has 15 residues. CDR1 and CDR2 from the germline V gene are LNHDA and SQIVND (reference sequence). V shed 1 base and J shed 5 bases, with 11 bases lying between them. The CDR3 DNA is TGTGCCAGTAGTATAGTCGGGCAGGGTACCGGGGAGCTGTTTTTT. It specifies CASSIVGQGTGELFF.